This paragraph covers one TCR beta chain sequence. This sample stems from a study of cytomegalovirus exposure and HLA in healthy donors. Germline CDR1 reads ENHRY; CDR2 reads SYGVKD. J gave up 3 bases and V 5 bases, and 6 bases lay outside the gene matches. This CDR3 has 15 residues. PCR involved 60 Vbeta and 13 Jbeta primers. Clones were read by immunoSEQ multiplex PCR, and TCRdb kept only the in-frame ones, dropping some. The repertoire holds about 130,000 clones, with over 70% as singletons. Sequences were obtained from PBMCs. The rearrangement joins TRBV10-3 to TRBJ2-5; TRBD2 matches 10 bases. The TCR sequence derives from a middle-aged man in good health and CMV-seropositive. The CDR3 DNA is TGTGCCATCAGTCCCGGGACTAGCGTAGAAGAGACCCAGTACTTC. Translated: CAISPGTSVEETQYF.